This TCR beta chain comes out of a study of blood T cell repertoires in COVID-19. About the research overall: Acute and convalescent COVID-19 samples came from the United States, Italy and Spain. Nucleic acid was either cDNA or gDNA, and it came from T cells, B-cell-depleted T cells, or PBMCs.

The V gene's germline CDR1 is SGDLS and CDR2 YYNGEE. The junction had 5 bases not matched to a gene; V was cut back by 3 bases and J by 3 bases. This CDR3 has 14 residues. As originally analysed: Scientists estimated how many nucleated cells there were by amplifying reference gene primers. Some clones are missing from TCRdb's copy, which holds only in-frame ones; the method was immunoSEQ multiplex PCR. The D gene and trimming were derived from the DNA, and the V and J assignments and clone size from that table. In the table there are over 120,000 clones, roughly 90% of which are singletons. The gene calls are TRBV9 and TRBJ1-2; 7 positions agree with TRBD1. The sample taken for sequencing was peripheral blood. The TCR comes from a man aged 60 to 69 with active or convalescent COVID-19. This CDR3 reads CASSAGQTYYGYTF. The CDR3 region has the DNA TGTGCCAGCAGCGCGGGACAGACTTACTATGGCTACACCTTC.